This T cell receptor beta chain was obtained from a study of blood T cell repertoires in COVID-19 (TCRdb year 2020). At the level of the whole study: The collaborator samples originated in the United States, Italy and Spain and spanned the acute and convalescent phases of COVID-19. The prospective study material was composed of cDNA or gDNA derived from T cells, B-cell-depleted T cells, or PBMCs. The dataset comprised deeply sampled blood TCRbeta repertoires from subjects exposed to, actively infected with, or recovered from COVID-19. The repertoires were made available in a free public database intended to serve as a resource for research on the immune response to SARS-CoV-2. Samples were obtained from the ongoing ImmuneRACE study (first 160 participants) and from over 1,000 subjects provided by 6 global collaborators. Nearly every sample came with metadata listing a de-identified subject ID, COVID-19 status, age in years and sex. Where HLA class I and class II types were available, the types were taken from metadata supplied by the sample provider, not from assay-based typing.

Including the terminal cysteine and phenylalanine, the CDR3 comprises 14 residues. Left in the record is the CDR3 DNA by itself, 42 bases read in frame from the first base. Trimmed from V: 3 bases; trimmed from J: 0 bases; junction bases lacking a gene match: 3. From a lookup of the germline V gene, CDR1 and CDR2 are SGDLS and YYNGEE. Broad study findings and their caveats: How much clinical and demographic metadata was included differed by source and by participant, and the metadata was provided uncurated.

This clone is medium-sized (0.01 to 0.1%) in terms of sample share. Its antigen target is currently unknown. The sample holds no much larger clone one base away, and base qualities are not on file. In Seattle, one collaborating source enrolled patients while the infection was active and tracked those patients longitudinally over the course of disease. Whole blood was collected in K2EDTA tubes by collaborating institutions according to the institutions' own protocols. For TCRbeta analysis, collaborator samples were shipped as frozen whole blood, as isolated PBMCs, or as DNA extracted from either sample type. TCRbeta CDR3 regions were amplified from genomic DNA using the immunoSEQ Assay, a bias-controlled multiplex PCR. The study's own analysis went as follows. The number of nucleated cells in each sample was estimated from the amplification of reference gene primers within the assay. Sequence reads were collapsed and filtered to measure the absolute abundance of every unique TCRbeta CDR3 rearrangement. For each sample, productive Simpson clonality was calculated as the square root of Simpson's diversity index over productive rearrangements. The clones in this table, taken by TCRdb from immuneACCESS, are in-frame only. Not every clone is retained; where verified, under half of the shortfall comes from an unresolved V gene, and the cause of the rest is unknown. V, J and clone size are those of that table, while D and trimming were read from the DNA. This sample gives some 73,000 clones in total; approximately 85% of them show up just once. Of the sample, 9.6% falls within the top ten clones.

This chain joins TRBV9 to TRBJ2-7, with 7 bases aligning to TRBD1. The source is a man aged 50 to 59 with COVID-19, enrolled during active disease. Sequenced material: peripheral blood. The nucleotide sequence is given as TGTGCCAGCAGCGCTGGACAGGACTCCTACGAGCAGTACTTC. The translation is CASSAGQDSYEQYF.